This T cell receptor beta chain stems from a study of graft-versus-host responses after intestinal transplantation. Regarding this clone: No antigen is known for it.

The ends were cut back, 4 bases at V and 2 bases at J, with 12 bases in the middle. Germline V gene sequence: CDR1 SGHRS, CDR2 YFSETQ. The CDR3 runs to 14 residues. The study, taken as a whole, reports: Recipient marrow showed GvH clones, some seen first in ileum or blood.

The assay was immunoSEQ multiplex PCR, and TCRdb's table has in-frame clones only and misses some. The sample holds roughly 99,000 clones; approximately 90% are singletons and the top ten take less than 0.8%. The chain has TRBV5-1 and TRBJ1-2, with TRBD1 as a possible D gene (6 bases). The sequence came from a human donor who was the organ donor for an intestinal transplant. This specimen consisted of unstimulated CD4+ T cells sorted from spleen or lymph node cells, obtained before transplant. Here the CDR3 DNA reads TGCGCCAGCAGCCAAGGGGGGGCCAACTATGGCTACACCTTC. It specifies CASSQGGANYGYTF. Full variable domain (rest looked up from reference TRBV5-1 and TRBJ1-2): KAGVTQTPRYLIKTRGQQVTLSCSPISGHRSVSWYQQTPGQGLQFLFEYFSETQRNKGNFPGRFSGRQFSNSRSEMNVSTLELGDSALYLCASSQGGANYGYTFGSGTRLTVV.